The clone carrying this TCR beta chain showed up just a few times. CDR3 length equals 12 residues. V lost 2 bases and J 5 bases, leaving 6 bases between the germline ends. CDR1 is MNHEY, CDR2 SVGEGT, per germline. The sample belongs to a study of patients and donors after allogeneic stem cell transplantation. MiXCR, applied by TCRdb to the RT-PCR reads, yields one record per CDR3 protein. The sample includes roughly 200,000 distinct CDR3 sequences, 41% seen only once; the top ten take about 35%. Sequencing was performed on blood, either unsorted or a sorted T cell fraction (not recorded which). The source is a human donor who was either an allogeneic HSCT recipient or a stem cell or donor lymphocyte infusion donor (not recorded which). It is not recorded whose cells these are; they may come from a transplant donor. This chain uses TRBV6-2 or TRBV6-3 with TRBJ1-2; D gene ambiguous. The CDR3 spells CASSYGLYGYTF. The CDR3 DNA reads TGTGCCAGCAGTTACGGACTATATGGCTACACCTTC.